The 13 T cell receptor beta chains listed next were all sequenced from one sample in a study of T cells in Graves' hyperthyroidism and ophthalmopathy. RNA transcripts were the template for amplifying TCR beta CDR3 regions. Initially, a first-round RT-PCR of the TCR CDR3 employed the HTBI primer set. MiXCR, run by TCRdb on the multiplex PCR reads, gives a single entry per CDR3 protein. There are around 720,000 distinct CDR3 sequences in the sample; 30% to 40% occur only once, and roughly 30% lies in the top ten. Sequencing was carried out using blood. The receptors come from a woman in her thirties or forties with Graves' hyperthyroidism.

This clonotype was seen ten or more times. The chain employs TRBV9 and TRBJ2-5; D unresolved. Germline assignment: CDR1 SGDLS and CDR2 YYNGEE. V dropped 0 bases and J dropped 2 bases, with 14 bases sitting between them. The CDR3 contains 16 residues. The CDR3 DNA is TGTGCCAGCAGCGTAGAACGAGCCGATGTGCAAGAGACCCAGTACTTC. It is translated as CASSVERADVQETQYF. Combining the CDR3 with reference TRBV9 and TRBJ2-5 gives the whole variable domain DSGVTQTPKHLITATGQRVTLRCSPRSGDLSVYWYQQSLDQGLQFLIQYYNGEERAKGNILERFSAQQFPDLHSELNLSSLELGDSALYFCASSVERADVQETQYFGPGTRLLVL.

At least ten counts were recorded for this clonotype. CDR3 in amino acids: CSVQTGLYGYTF. The CDR3 bases are TGCAGCGTCCAGACAGGGCTCTATGGCTACACCTTC. The chain couples TRBV29-1 to TRBJ1-2; 7 bases map to TRBD1. This CDR3 has 12 amino acids. V trimming: 6 bases; J trimming: 4 bases; junction bases outside the gene matches: 5. CDR1 is SQVTM, CDR2 ANQGSEA, per germline.

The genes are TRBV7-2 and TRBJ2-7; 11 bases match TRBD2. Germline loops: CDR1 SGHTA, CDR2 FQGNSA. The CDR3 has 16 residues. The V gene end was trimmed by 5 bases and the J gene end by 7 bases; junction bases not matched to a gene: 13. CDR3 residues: CASSPPYSGGATEQYF. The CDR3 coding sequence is TGTGCCAGCAGCCCGCCCTATAGCGGGGGGGCCACGGAGCAGTACTTC.

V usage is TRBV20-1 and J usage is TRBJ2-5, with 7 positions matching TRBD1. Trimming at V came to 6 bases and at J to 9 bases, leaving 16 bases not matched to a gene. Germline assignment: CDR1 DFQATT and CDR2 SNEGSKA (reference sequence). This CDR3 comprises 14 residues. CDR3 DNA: TGCAGTGCAACCTCGGGGACAGCGGATCAGCCCCAGTACTTC. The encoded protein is CSATSGTADQPQYF.

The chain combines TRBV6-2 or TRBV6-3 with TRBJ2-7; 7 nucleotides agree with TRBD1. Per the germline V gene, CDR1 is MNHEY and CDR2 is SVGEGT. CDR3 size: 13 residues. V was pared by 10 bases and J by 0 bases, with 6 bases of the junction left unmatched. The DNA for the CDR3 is TGTGCCACCAAGGACAGGAGCTCCTACGAGCAGTACTTC. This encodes CATKDRSSYEQYF.

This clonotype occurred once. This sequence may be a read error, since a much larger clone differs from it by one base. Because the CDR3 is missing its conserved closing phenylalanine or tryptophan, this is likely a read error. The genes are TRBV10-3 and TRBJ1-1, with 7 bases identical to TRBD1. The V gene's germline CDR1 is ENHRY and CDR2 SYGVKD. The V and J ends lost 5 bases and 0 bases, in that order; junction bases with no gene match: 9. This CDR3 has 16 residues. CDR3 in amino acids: CAISRRDSSMNTEAFL. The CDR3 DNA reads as TGTGCCATCAGTAGACGGGACAGTTCCATGAACACTGAAGCTTTCCTT.

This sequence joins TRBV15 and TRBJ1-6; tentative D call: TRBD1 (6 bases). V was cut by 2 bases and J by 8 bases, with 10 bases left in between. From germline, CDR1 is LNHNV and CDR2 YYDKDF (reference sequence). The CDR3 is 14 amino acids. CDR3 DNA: TGTGCCACCAGCAGACAGGGGAGGGATTCACCCCTCCACTTT. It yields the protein CATSRQGRDSPLHF.

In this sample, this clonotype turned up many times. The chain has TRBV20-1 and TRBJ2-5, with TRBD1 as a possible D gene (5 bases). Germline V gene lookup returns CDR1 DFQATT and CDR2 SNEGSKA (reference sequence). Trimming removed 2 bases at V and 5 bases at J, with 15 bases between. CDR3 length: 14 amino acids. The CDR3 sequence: CSARQGRFWETQYF. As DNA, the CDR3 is TGCAGTGCTAGACAGGGTAGATTTTGGGAGACCCAGTACTTC.

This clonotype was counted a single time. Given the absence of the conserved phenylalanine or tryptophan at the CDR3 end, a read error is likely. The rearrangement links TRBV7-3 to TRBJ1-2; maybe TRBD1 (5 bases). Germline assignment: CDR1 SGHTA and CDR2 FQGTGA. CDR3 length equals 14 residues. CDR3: CASSLSGTHYGYTL. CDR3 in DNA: TGCGCCAGCAGCTTGTCAGGGACCCACTATGGCTACACCCTC.

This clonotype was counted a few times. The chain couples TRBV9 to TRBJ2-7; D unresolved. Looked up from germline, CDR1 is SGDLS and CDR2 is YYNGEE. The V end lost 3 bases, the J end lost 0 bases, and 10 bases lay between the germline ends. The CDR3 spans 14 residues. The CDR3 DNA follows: TGTGCCAGCAGCGGGGGATCAAGCTCCTACGAGCAGTACTTC. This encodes CASSGGSSSYEQYF.

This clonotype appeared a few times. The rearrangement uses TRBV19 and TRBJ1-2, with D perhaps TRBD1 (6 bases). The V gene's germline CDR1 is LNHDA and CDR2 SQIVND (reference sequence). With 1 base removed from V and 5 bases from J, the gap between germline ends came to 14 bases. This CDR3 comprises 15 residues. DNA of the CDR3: TGTGCCAGTAGTATAGTTCTGCAGGGGATTTATGGCTACACCTTC. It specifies CASSIVLQGIYGYTF.

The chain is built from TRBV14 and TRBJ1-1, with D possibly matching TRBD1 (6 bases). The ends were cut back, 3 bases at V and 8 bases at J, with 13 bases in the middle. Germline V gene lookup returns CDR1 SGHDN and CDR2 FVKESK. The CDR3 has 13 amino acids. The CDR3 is CASSQFLQGEAFF. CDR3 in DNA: TGTGCCAGCAGCCAGTTTCTACAGGGAGAAGCTTTCTTT.

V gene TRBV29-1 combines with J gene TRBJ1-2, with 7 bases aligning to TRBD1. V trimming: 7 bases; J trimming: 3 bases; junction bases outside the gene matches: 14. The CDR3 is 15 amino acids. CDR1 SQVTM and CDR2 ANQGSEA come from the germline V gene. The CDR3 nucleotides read TGCAGCGACATGGACAGGCGCCTGTTGGACTATGGCTACACCTTC. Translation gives CSDMDRRLLDYGYTF.